This TCR beta chain was sequenced during a study of cytomegalovirus exposure and HLA in healthy donors. The table lists this clone with a few counts. Its antigen is undetermined. Primers: 60 Vbeta forward and 13 Jbeta reverse. This table comes from immunoSEQ multiplex PCR, and its TCRdb copy is limited to in-frame clones, with some not included. This table holds 150,000 to 200,000 clones, about 85% found once. The CDR3 sequence is 16 residues long. The junction had 8 bases not matched to a gene; V was cut back by 6 bases and J by 4 bases. Germline assignment: CDR1 SNHLY and CDR2 FYNNEI. The study, taken as a whole, reports: Presence/absence results assume similar sequencing depth per donor, which may not hold.

The chain carries TRBV2 and TRBJ2-3; 12 bases line up with TRBD1. This receptor was taken from a boy aged 2 to 9 in good health and CMV-seronegative. Sequencing was performed on PBMCs. The CDR3 sequence is CASSLGTGGGSDTQYF. CDR3 coding DNA: TGTGCCAGCAGCCTCGGGACAGGGGGCGGCTCAGATACGCAGTATTTT.